The 14 T cell receptor beta chains below come from one sample, sequenced in a study of blood T cell repertoires in COVID-19. Clones were read by immunoSEQ multiplex PCR, and TCRdb kept only the in-frame ones, dropping some. Of about 300,000 clones in the sample, over 75% were seen once. What was sequenced was PBMCs or T cells enriched from blood (not recorded which). The receptor set was obtained from a woman aged 18-29 years who had recovered from COVID-19.

The chain uses TRBV18 and TRBJ2-7; D not certain. Trimming took off 3 bases at V and 6 bases at J, with 15 bases between the two ends. The CDR3 loop spans 14 amino acids. CDR1 KGHSH and CDR2 LQKENI come from the germline V gene. DNA for the CDR3: TGTGCCAGCTCACCGTCGGCCCTGACTTCCGAGCAGTACTTC. Translating it yields CASSPSALTSEQYF.

J is TRBJ2-1 and V is TRBV10-3; TRBD2 agrees at 8 bases. From germline, CDR1 is ENHRY and CDR2 SYGVKD. The length of the CDR3 is 15 residues. V lost 8 bases and J lost 5; bases outside the gene matches: 11. The CDR3 protein is CAIGYGDSGNNEQFF. The DNA of the CDR3 is TGTGCCATCGGTTACGGTGATAGCGGGAACAATGAGCAGTTCTTC.

The chain combines TRBV2 with TRBJ2-3; 7 bases align to TRBD2. Germline CDR1 and CDR2: SNHLY and FYNNEI. The CDR3 sequence is 14 residues long. The J segment lost 2 bases and the V segment lost 7 bases, leaving 6 bases of the junction unmatched. The CDR3 here is CASMLAEDTDTQYF. In DNA form, the CDR3 reads TGTGCCAGCATGCTAGCGGAGGACACAGATACGCAGTATTTT.

This chain links TRBV6-4 with TRBJ2-3, with D possibly TRBD1 on 7 matching bases. This CDR3 has 14 residues. Per germline, CDR1 MRHNA and CDR2 SNTAGT. Trimming pared 3 bases from V and 6 bases from J, leaving 13 bases between. CDR3: CASSEEGAWDTQYF. In DNA, the CDR3 is TGTGCCAGCAGTGAGGAGGGGGCATGGGATACGCAGTATTTT.

The chain couples TRBV28 to TRBJ2-7; 8 positions match TRBD1. The length of the CDR3 is 16 residues. The germline CDR1 and CDR2 sequences are MDHEN and SYDVKM. With 6 bases clipped from V and 4 bases from J, the junction kept 14 bases outside the gene matches. The CDR3 DNA follows: TGTGCCAGCAGAGGGGCAGACCAGGGGGCTCTATACGAGCAGTACTTC. Encoded protein: CASRGADQGALYEQYF.

The chain is built from TRBV5-6 and TRBJ1-3, with TRBD1 identical over 9 bases. The V gene's germline CDR1 is SGHDT and CDR2 YYEEEE. V lost 1 base and J lost 7; bases outside the gene matches: 3. The length of the CDR3 is 14 residues. The CDR3 sequence is CASSLWDRVNTIYF. The CDR3 nucleotides read TGTGCCAGCAGCTTGTGGGACAGGGTCAACACCATATATTTT.

The chain carries TRBV3-1 (or the pseudogene TRBV3-2) and TRBJ1-4; D is ambiguous. This CDR3 contains 14 residues. Per the germline V gene, CDR1 is LGHDT and CDR2 is YNNKEL (reference sequence). V lost 0 bases, J lost 11 bases, and 13 bases lay in between. CDR3 coding DNA: TGTGCCAGCAGCCAAGAGGTAGTGAGCAAGAAACTGTTTTTT. This translates into CASSQEVVSKKLFF.

J is TRBJ2-7 and V is TRBV11-2; tentative D call: TRBD2 (5 bases). Trimming took 1 base from V and 3 from J, leaving 10 bases between them. CDR1 and CDR2 (germline): SGHAT, FQNNGV. There are 14 residues in the CDR3. CDR3 sequence reads: CASSLASSGYEQYF. The CDR3 nucleotides are TGTGCCAGCAGCTTAGCCTCAAGCGGCTACGAGCAGTACTTC.

This clone has at least ten counts. CDR3 region: CASRPNPFSTDTQYF. The DNA for the CDR3 is TGTGCCAGTAGACCTAACCCGTTTAGCACAGATACGCAGTATTTT. The V gene is TRBV19, the J gene TRBJ2-3, with no clear D. The V gene's germline CDR1 is LNHDA and CDR2 SQIVND (reference sequence). Trimming pared 6 bases from V and 0 bases from J, leaving 13 bases between. CDR3 length: 15 amino acids.

This chain joins TRBV2 and TRBJ1-1, with TRBD1 matching 7 bases. With V trimmed by 7 bases and J by 2 bases, 10 bases remained unmatched. Germline loops: CDR1 SNHLY, CDR2 FYNNEI. The CDR3 covers 15 residues. Here the CDR3 DNA reads TGTGCCAGCAAGGGCTCAGGGACAGCTAACACTGAAGCTTTCTTT. Its protein is CASKGSGTANTEAFF.

The CDR3 loop is CASSLTGEVGYTF. CDR3 sequence (DNA): TGCGCCAGCAGCTTGACAGGGGAAGTAGGCTACACCTTC. J is TRBJ1-2 and V is TRBV4-1; 8 bases are shared with TRBD1. CDR3 size: 13 residues. J gave up 8 bases and V 5 bases, and 7 bases lay outside the gene matches. Germline assignment: CDR1 MGHRA and CDR2 YSYEKL.

The chain recombines TRBV19 with TRBJ2-1, with 8 positions matching TRBD2. Germline values: CDR1 LNHDA, CDR2 SQIVND (reference sequence). This CDR3 has 17 residues. V shed 6 bases and J 3 bases; nucleotides not matched to a gene: 13. The DNA of the CDR3 is TGTGCCAGTAGCCCAGTTCTAGCGGGCCGGCGCTACAATGAGCAGTTCTTC. This sequence encodes CASSPVLAGRRYNEQFF.

A remark on this clone: Other nucleotide sequences from this sample produce the same CDR3. The chain combines TRBV18 with TRBJ1-1; a possible D gene is TRBD1 (5 bases). The V gene's germline CDR1 is KGHSH and CDR2 LQKENI. The CDR3 has 14 amino acids. Trimming removed 2 bases at V and 1 base at J, with 8 bases between. In DNA, the CDR3 is TGTGCCAGCTCACCATTCGACAGGAACACTGAAGCTTTCTTT. This gives the protein CASSPFDRNTEAFF. Supplemented by reference TRBV18 and TRBJ1-1, the full variable domain reads NAGVMQNPRHLVRRRGQEARLRCSPMKGHSHVYWYRQLPEEGLKFMVYLQKENIIDESGMPKERFSAEFPKEGPSILRIQQVVRGDSAAYFCASSPFDRNTEAFFGQGTRLTVV.

The chain is built from TRBV2 and TRBJ1-5, with D possibly being TRBD1 (5 bases). The CDR3 covers 15 residues. Germline CDR1 and CDR2: SNHLY and FYNNEI. V dropped 3 bases and J dropped 0 bases, with 9 bases sitting between them. The CDR3 DNA is TGTGCCAGCAGTGATTCAAGGGGTAGCAATCAGCCCCAGCATTTT. Translated, it gives CASSDSRGSNQPQHF. Based on the CDR3 plus reference TRBV2 and TRBJ1-5, the full variable domain is EPEVTQTPSHQVTQMGQEVILRCVPISNHLYFYWYRQILGQKVEFLVSFYNNEISEKSEIFDDQFSVERPDGSNFTLKIRSTKLEDSAMYFCASSDSRGSNQPQHFGDGTRLSIL.